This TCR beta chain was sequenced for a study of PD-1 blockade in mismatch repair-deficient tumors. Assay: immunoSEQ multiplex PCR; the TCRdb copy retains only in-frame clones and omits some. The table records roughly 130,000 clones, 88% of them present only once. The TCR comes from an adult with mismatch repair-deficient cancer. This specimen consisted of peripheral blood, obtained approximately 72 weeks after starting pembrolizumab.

This chain's CDR3 is CASSPEGGDYNEQFF. The DNA of the CDR3 is TGTGCCAGCTCCCCCGAGGGGGGGGACTACAATGAGCAGTTCTTC. V gene TRBV18 combines with J gene TRBJ2-1, with a tentative D call TRBD2 (7 bases). V was clipped by 6 bases and J by 3 bases, with 15 bases between them. Germline V lookup: CDR1 KGHSH, CDR2 LQKENI. The CDR3 sequence is 15 residues long.